The next 26 T cell receptor beta chains were all read from a single sample in a study of tumor-infiltrating lymphocytes in primary liver carcinoma. Co-extraction yielded RNA and DNA from around 20-30 mg of unsorted bulk tissue. A primer in the constant region served to generate TCR beta cDNA from about 470 ng of total RNA. Researchers made the TCR beta libraries by running three nested multiplex PCR rounds with slightly modified ARM-PCR. The first two PCR rounds used TRBV1-TRBV30 primers with a Cbeta primer, approximately 9 cycles each. TCRdb recomputed calls from the multiplex PCR reads with MiXCR, one row per CDR3 protein. This repertoire shows 95,000 to 150,000 distinct CDR3 sequences, 64% found once; its top ten account for around 8.4%. Material for sequencing was liver tumor tissue from sampling region 3. Subset meaning: tumor region T3, left-lateral pole. These TCRs come from a woman in her sixties with primary liver carcinoma and hepatitis B virus infection.

In this sample, this clonotype turned up many times. V is TRBV5-4 and J is TRBJ2-7; 9 bases match TRBD2. CDR3 length: 16 amino acids. V lost 4 bases and J lost 4; bases outside the gene matches: 12. In germline, CDR1 is SGHNT, CDR2 YYREEE (reference sequence). This CDR3 reads CASSLGRSREGYEQYF. In DNA, the CDR3 is TGTGCCAGCAGCCTAGGTCGGTCGCGGGAGGGGTACGAGCAGTACTTC.

Comments on this clonotype: At one of its ends the junction is not consistent with the germline gene, which may arise from a read error. The chain couples TRBV7-9 to TRBJ2-6; possible D gene TRBD1, 5 bases. CDR1 SEHNR and CDR2 FQNEAQ come from the germline V gene (reference sequence). The CDR3 is 15 amino acids. CDR3 loop: CANSLHGVGAYVLTF. CDR3 bases: TGTGCCAACAGCTTACATGGGGTTGGGGCCTACGTCCTGACTTTC.

The rearrangement uses TRBV4-2 and TRBJ2-1, with D perhaps TRBD2 (5 bases). The germline V gene has CDR1 LGHNA and CDR2 YNFKEQ. V was trimmed by 5 bases and J by 7 bases, leaving 21 bases between them. This CDR3 is 16 amino acids long. As DNA, the CDR3 is TGTGCCAGCAGCACGAGGGAGAGCAGGAGGAAAAATGAGCAGTTCTTC. It encodes CASSTRESRRKNEQFF.

A word on this clonotype: A read error is likely, as this CDR3 ends without the conserved phenylalanine or tryptophan. No DNA is shown, since the ends of the CDR3 on it are uncertain; the CDR3 is the one TCRdb lists. This chain links TRBV18 with TRBJ1-1; the DNA was not used to check the table's D call, TRBD1. A total of 12 residues make up the CDR3, ends included. The germline CDR1 and CDR2 sequences are KGHSH and LQKENI. This chain's CDR3 is CVSSNGQGYHSI.

This clonotype is a singleton in its sample. This may be a read error, as it is one base from a much larger clone. This chain uses TRBV5-1 with TRBJ2-5, with 8 bases matching TRBD2. Germline CDR1 SGHRS, CDR2 YFSETQ. There are 11 residues in the CDR3. V dropped 8 bases and J dropped 4; count of bases not matched to a gene: 1. In DNA, the CDR3 is TGCGCCAGGAGCGGGGGAGAGACCCAGTACTTC. Translated, it gives CARSGGETQYF.

On this clonotype: The junction and the germline gene differ at one end; a read error may be behind it. The rearrangement uses TRBV29-1 and TRBJ2-3; tentatively, D is TRBD1 or TRBD2 (5 bases each). Germline values: CDR1 SQVTM, CDR2 ANQGSEA. This CDR3 spans 14 amino acids. CDR3 sequence (DNA): TGTAGTGTTGGGGACGGGACCCTCACAGATACGCAGTATTTT. It codes for CSVGDGTLTDTQYF.

To note about this clonotype: With a much larger clone just one base away, this may be a read error. The V call is TRBV14, the J call TRBJ1-2; D ambiguous. CDR3 length equals 14 residues. Germline loops: CDR1 SGHDN, CDR2 FVKESK. The CDR3 loop reads CASRQGYPGDGYTF. The CDR3 coding sequence is TGTGCCAGCAGGCAAGGTTATCCGGGAGATGGCTACACCTTC.

The V call is TRBV7-9, the J call TRBJ1-1; D is unresolved. CDR1 and CDR2 (germline): SEHNR, FQNEAQ (reference sequence). V was clipped by 3 bases and J by 5 bases, with 13 bases between them. The CDR3 totals 14 residues. The CDR3 sequence: CASSLETSKTEAFF. The CDR3 DNA follows: TGTGCCAGCAGCTTGGAGACGTCGAAGACTGAAGCTTTCTTT.

This clonotype was found many times. An end of the junction does not agree with germline; a read error may underlie this. The chain is built from TRBV10-3 and TRBJ1-5; no clear D gene. Germline lookup yields CDR1 ENHRY and CDR2 SYGVKD. The CDR3 extends over 12 amino acids. CDR3 coding DNA: TGTGCCACCAGTTTGAGCAATCAGCCCCAGCATTTT. It specifies CATSLSNQPQHF.

A word on this clonotype: No conserved phenylalanine or tryptophan ends this CDR3, so it is likely a read error. The chain links TRBV5-1 to TRBJ1-2; TRBD1 aligns across 7 bases. Looked up from germline, CDR1 is SGHRS and CDR2 is YFSETQ. The CDR3 is 19 amino acids. The CDR3 protein is CAGSLGSGTEYITNYGYTL. The DNA of the CDR3 is TGCGCCGGCAGCCTTGGGTCGGGGACAGAGTACATTACTAACTATGGCTACACCCTC.

Note on this clonotype: One junction end disagrees with the germline gene, perhaps due to a read error. V is TRBV30 and J is TRBJ2-5; D might be TRBD1 or TRBD2, each matching 5 bases. The CDR3 covers 13 residues. Germline lookup yields CDR1 GTSNPN and CDR2 SVGIG (reference sequence). The CDR3 loop reads CTWRRQSEKTQYF. For the CDR3, the DNA is TGTACCTGGAGGAGACAGTCAGAGAAGACCCAATACTTC.

With respect to this clonotype: One end of the junction is discordant with germline, which a read error may explain. This chain joins TRBV6-5 and TRBJ2-2; D possibly corresponds to TRBD1 (6 bases). The CDR3 covers 17 residues. Per germline, CDR1 MNHEY and CDR2 SVGAGI. CDR3 sequence (DNA): TGTGCCAGGAGTTACACATTCCAGGGGAGTAACACCGGGGAGTTGTTTTTT. As protein: CARSYTFQGSNTGELFF.

V gene TRBV6-1 combines with J gene TRBJ2-7, with D hard to call. V was cut by 4 bases and J by 2 bases, with 12 bases left in between. CDR3 length equals 14 residues. CDR1 is MNHNS, CDR2 SASEGT, per germline. Here the CDR3 reads CASSAPRSPYEQYF. As DNA, the CDR3 is TGTGCCAGCAGTGCCCCTCGGAGCCCCTACGAGCAGTACTTC.

The V gene is TRBV4-1, the J gene TRBJ2-1; possible D gene TRBD2, 5 bases. The CDR3 has 18 amino acids. Germline loops: CDR1 MGHRA, CDR2 YSYEKL. V was shortened by 0 bases and J by 0 bases, with 15 bases between the two germline ends. CDR3 region: CASSQENTRANSYNEQFF. The CDR3 bases are TGCGCCAGCAGCCAAGAAAATACGAGGGCAAACTCCTACAATGAGCAGTTCTTC.

The CDR3 is CASSLLRSRGETQYF. For the CDR3, the DNA is TGTGCCAGCAGTTTACTGAGGTCCAGGGGCGAGACCCAGTACTTC. The chain carries TRBV28 and TRBJ2-5; TRBD1 might be the D (6 bases). The V gene lost 2 bases and the J gene lost 5 bases, with 15 bases spanning the gap. This CDR3 is 15 amino acids long. Germline V CDR1 and CDR2: MDHEN, SYDVKM. Full variable domain (rest looked up from reference TRBV28 and TRBJ2-5): DVKVTQSSRYLVKRTGEKVFLECVQDMDHENMFWYRQDPGLGLRLIYFSYDVKMKEKGDIPEGYSVSREKKERFSLILESASTNQTSMYLCASSLLRSRGETQYFGPGTRLLVL.

As for this clonotype: A much larger clonotype is one base distant, so this may be a read error. This chain links TRBV10-1 with TRBJ2-3, with D possibly TRBD2 on 6 matching bases. The length of the CDR3 is 13 residues. Germline CDR1 and CDR2: WNHNN and SYGVQD (reference sequence). The CDR3 nucleotides are TGCGCCACCAGTGACGCGGGGACCTATACGCAGTATTTT. Translation gives CATSDAGTYTQYF.

Notes on this clonotype: At one boundary the junction diverges from the germline segment, which might be a read error. This chain links TRBV11-2 with TRBJ2-3, with TRBD2 matching 8 bases. The CDR3 has 14 residues. Germline V gene sequence: CDR1 SGHAT, CDR2 FQNNGV. The CDR3: CASGPWTSTDAQYF. The CDR3 DNA reads as TGTGCCAGCGGGCCGTGGACTAGCACAGATGCGCAATATTTT.

Regarding this clonotype: This may arise from a read error, as a much more abundant clone is one base away. J is TRBJ2-3 and V is TRBV2; D may be TRBD1 or TRBD2 (5 bases each). CDR3 length equals 14 residues. The germline V gene encodes CDR1 SNHLY and CDR2 FYNNEI. CDR3 sequence reads: CGSMRDGTENTQYF. The CDR3 bases are TGTGGCAGCATGAGGGATGGGACCGAGAATACGCAGTATTTT.

Comments on this clonotype: A read error may be the cause here, since a much bigger clone is one base away. The chain joins TRBV6-5 to TRBJ1-2; D is ambiguous. CDR1 is MNHEY and CDR2 is SVGAGI in the germline V gene. The CDR3 extends over 14 amino acids. The chain's CDR3 is CASSYGRMGYDYTF. The CDR3 DNA sequence: TGTGCCAGCAGTTACGGGCGGATGGGGTATGACTACACCTTC.

This clonotype was counted many times. The rearrangement links TRBV6-6 to TRBJ2-2; D may be TRBD2 (6 bases). Germline loops: CDR1 MNHNY, CDR2 SVGAGI (reference sequence). V lost 4 bases to trimming and J lost 1 base, with 10 bases between them. The CDR3 runs to 15 residues. The CDR3 reads CASSSGVVNTGELFF. The CDR3 DNA is TGTGCCAGCAGTTCGGGAGTCGTGAACACCGGGGAGCTGTTTTTT.

This clonotype appeared once. This may be a read error, as it is one base from a much larger clone. The chain links TRBV5-1 to TRBJ2-3; D is unresolved. CDR3 length: 13 residues. Germline CDR1 SGHRS, CDR2 YFSETQ. This CDR3 is CAGSLGVRDTQYF. The CDR3, as DNA: TGCGCCGGCAGCTTAGGTGTTAGAGATACGCAGTATTTT.

This clonotype was seen many times. A single base separates this from a much larger clone, so it may be a read error. The CDR3 does not close with the conserved phenylalanine or tryptophan, likely indicating a read error. The gene calls are TRBV11-2 and TRBJ2-3; 10 bases map to TRBD2. CDR1 is SGHAT and CDR2 is FQNNGV in the germline V gene. After removal of 4 bases from V and 5 bases from J, the junction contained 9 bases not matched to a gene. This CDR3 contains 16 residues. CDR3: CASSSGTSAKLDTQYS. CDR3 coding DNA: TGTGCCAGCAGCTCCGGGACTAGCGCCAAGCTAGATACGCAGTATTCT.

In regard to this clonotype: Since no conserved phenylalanine or tryptophan closes the CDR3, a read error is the likely cause. V is TRBV6-5 and J is TRBJ2-2; D is unresolved. This CDR3 contains 13 residues. V lost 2 bases and J lost 5, with 6 bases in between. Germline V gives CDR1 MNHEY, CDR2 SVGAGI. As DNA, the CDR3 is TGTGCCAGCAGTTACCAGAAAACCGGGGAGCTGTTTATT. This codes for CASSYQKTGELFI.

V usage is TRBV11-1 and J usage is TRBJ1-1; a possible D gene is TRBD1 (5 bases). The CDR3 loop spans 14 amino acids. Germline CDR1 SGHAT, CDR2 FQDESV (reference sequence). Trimming took 6 bases from V and 8 from J, leaving 19 bases between them. In nucleotides, the CDR3 is TGTGCCAGCAGATTCGGCAGGGTAGGAACCGAAGCTTTCTTT. Amino acid sequence: CASRFGRVGTEAFF.

This clonotype was counted between two and nine times. This may come from a read error, since a much larger clone is one base off. This sequence joins TRBV5-1 and TRBJ2-1, with 14 nucleotides matching TRBD2. Germline-derived CDR1 and CDR2 are SGHRS and YFSETQ. Trimming removed 4 bases from V and 12 bases from J; junction bases left unmatched: 9. CDR3 length: 15 amino acids. The CDR3 loop is CASSPGTSGSAGQFF. The CDR3 region has the DNA TGCGCCAGCAGCCCGGGGACTAGCGGGAGTGCTGGGCAGTTCTTC.

Points on this clonotype: Germline and junction disagree at one end, which may indicate a read error. The chain carries TRBV11-2 and TRBJ1-2; D is uncertain. The CDR3 totals 12 residues. Germline V gene sequence: CDR1 SGHAT, CDR2 FQNNGV. The CDR3 region has the DNA TGTGTCAGCAGCTTAGGCAGCGTAGGCTACACCTTC. Protein sequence: CVSSLGSVGYTF. Looking up the rest from reference TRBV11-2 and TRBJ1-2 gives the full variable domain: EAGVAQSPRYKIIEKRQSVAFWCNPISGHATLYWYQQILGQGPKLLIQFQNNGVVDDSQLPKDRFSAERLKGVDSTLKIQPAKLEDSAVYLCVSSLGSVGYTFGSGTRLTVV.